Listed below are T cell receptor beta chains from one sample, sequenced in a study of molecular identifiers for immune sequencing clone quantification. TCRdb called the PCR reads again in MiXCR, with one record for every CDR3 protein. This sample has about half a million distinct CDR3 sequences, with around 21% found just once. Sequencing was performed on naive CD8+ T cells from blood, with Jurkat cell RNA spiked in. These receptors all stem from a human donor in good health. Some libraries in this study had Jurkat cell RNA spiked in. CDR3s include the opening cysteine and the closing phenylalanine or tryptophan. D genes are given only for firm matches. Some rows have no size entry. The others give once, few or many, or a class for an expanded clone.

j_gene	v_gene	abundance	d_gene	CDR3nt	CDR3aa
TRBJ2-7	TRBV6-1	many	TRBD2	TGTGCCAGCAGTACCCCGGGACTAGCGATTTGGTCCTACGAGCAGTACTTC	CASSTPGLAIWSYEQYF
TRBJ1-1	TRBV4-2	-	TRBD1	TGTGCCAGCAGCCAAGAGGCGGGACAGGTGAACACTGAAGCTTTCTTT	CASSQEAGQVNTEAFF
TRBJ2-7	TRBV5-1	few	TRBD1	TGCGCCAGCAGCTCGGAGAGACAGGGGTCCTACGAGCAGTACTTC	CASSSERQGSYEQYF
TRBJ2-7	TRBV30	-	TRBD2	TGTGCCTGGTCCGGGACTAGCGAGACCTACGGGCAGTACTTC	CAWSGTSETYGQYF
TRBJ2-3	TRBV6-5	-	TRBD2	TGTGCCAGCAGGGGACTAGCGGGCATTCAAGATACGCAGTATTTT	CASRGLAGIQDTQYF
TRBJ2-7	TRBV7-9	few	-	TGTGCCAGCAGCTTACCTCGTGCCCCCCAGGAGCAGTACTTC	CASSLPRAPQEQYF
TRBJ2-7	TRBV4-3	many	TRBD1	TGCGCCAGCAGCCCCTTTCGGGACAGTCCCTACGAGCAGTACTTC	CASSPFRDSPYEQYF
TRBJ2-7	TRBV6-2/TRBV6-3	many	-	TGTGCCAGCAGCTGGGACGGCCTAATCTACGAGCAGTACTTC	CASSWDGLIYEQYF
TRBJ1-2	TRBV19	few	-	TGTGCCAGTAGGTTGGGGGCGATCGGCTACACCTTC	CASRLGAIGYTF
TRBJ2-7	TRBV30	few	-	TGTGCCTGGAGTGCTACTACGGGTGTCCCCGATTTC	CAWSATTGVPDF
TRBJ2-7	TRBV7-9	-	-	TGTGCCAGCAGCTTAGAGGGTTCCCCTACTCTCAACGAGCAGTACTTC	CASSLEGSPTLNEQYF
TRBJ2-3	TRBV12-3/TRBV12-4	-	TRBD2	TGTGCCAGCAGACCCCCTAGCGGGAGGGGCACAGATACGCAGTATTTT	CASRPPSGRGTDTQYF
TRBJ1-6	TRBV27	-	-	TGTGCCAGCAGTTTAGCAGGGGTAGGCTCACTCCTCCACTTT	CASSLAGVGSLLHF
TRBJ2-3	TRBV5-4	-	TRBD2	TGTGCCAGCAGCCCGCCAGCGGGAGGGCCAGATACGCAGTATTTT	CASSPPAGGPDTQYF
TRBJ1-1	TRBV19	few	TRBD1	TGTGCCAGTACCTCCGGACAGGGGTTTACTGAAGCTTTCTTT	CASTSGQGFTEAFF
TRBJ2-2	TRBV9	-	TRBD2	TGTGCCAGCAGCGACGGACTAGCGACCGGGGAGCTGTTTTTT	CASSDGLATGELFF
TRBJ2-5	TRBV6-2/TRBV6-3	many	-	TGTGCCAGCAGTTACTCACCCGGGACACCCAACTTC	CASSYSPGTPNF
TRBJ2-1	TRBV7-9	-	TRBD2	TGTGCCAGCAGCACGAGCGGGGGACCCTACAATGAGCAGTTCTTC	CASSTSGGPYNEQFF
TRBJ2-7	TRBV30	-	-	TGTGCCTGGAGTCCGACTGGTCTCAAGGGCTACGAGCAGTACTTC	CAWSPTGLKGYEQYF
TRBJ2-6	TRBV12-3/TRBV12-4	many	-	TGTGCCAGCCCCTCGGGGGCCAACGTCCTGACTTTC	CASPSGANVLTF
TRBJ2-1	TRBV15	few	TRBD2	TGTGCCACCAGCAGTCGGGCTAGCGGTATGTACAATGAGCAGTTCTTC	CATSSRASGMYNEQFF
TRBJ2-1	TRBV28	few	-	TGTGCCAGCAGTTCGGGGAATGAGCAGTCCTTC	CASSSGNEQSF
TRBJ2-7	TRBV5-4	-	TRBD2	TGTGCCAGCAGCTCGGGACTAGCGGGACCTAGCTCCTACGAGCAGTACTTC	CASSSGLAGPSSYEQYF